These T cell receptor beta chains were read from a single sample in a study of T cells in Graves' hyperthyroidism and ophthalmopathy. A single record per CDR3 protein comes from TCRdb applying MiXCR to the multiplex PCR reads. Altogether about half a million distinct CDR3 sequences are present, around 20% being singletons, with the ten largest covering 47%. Sequencing was performed on blood. The source of these receptors is a man between 35 and 55 years old with Graves' ophthalmopathy. The CDR3 runs from the conserved cysteine through the conserved F or W. D genes are given only for firm matches. The size of a clone is reported for some rows only, either as once, few or many, or as a class for expanded clones.

CDR3,DNA,size,J,V,D
CSARALADATDTQYF,TGCAGTGCTAGGGCCCTAGCGGACGCCACAGATACGCAGTATTTT,few,TRBJ2-3,TRBV20-1,TRBD2
CASTGLGNTIYF,TGCGCCAGTACCGGCCTCGGAAACACCATATATTTT,NA,TRBJ1-3,TRBV5-1,NA
CASSEAVLELFF,TGTGCCAGCAGTGAAGCGGTGCTGGAGCTGTTTTTT,many,TRBJ2-2,TRBV2,NA
CASSFPPSQAGTGELFF,TGTGCCAGCAGCTTTCCCCCAAGCCAGGCGGGGACCGGGGAGCTGTTTTTT,NA,TRBJ2-2,TRBV5-8,NA
CSVAPSGTYEQYF,TGCAGCGTTGCTCCTTCCGGGACCTACGAGCAGTACTTC,few,TRBJ2-7,TRBV29-1,NA
CSATGQLNYEQYF,TGCAGTGCAACAGGACAGCTGAACTACGAGCAGTACTTC,few,TRBJ2-7,TRBV20-1,NA
CATTDGVNTGELFF,TGTGCCACTACGGATGGAGTGAACACCGGGGAGCTGTTTTTT,few,TRBJ2-2,TRBV10-3,NA
CASSPRDRATQYF,TGTGCCAGTAGTCCTCGGGACAGGGCTACGCAGTATTTT,NA,TRBJ2-3,TRBV19,TRBD1
CASSLIREDNFYGYTF,TGCGCCAGCAGCTTAATCCGGGAGGACAACTTCTATGGCTACACCTTC,few,TRBJ1-2,TRBV5-1,NA
CAISEGDRGDTEAFF,TGTGCCATCAGTGAAGGGGACAGGGGGGACACTGAAGCTTTCTTT,few,TRBJ1-1,TRBV10-3,TRBD1
CASSGGGEQFF,TGTGCCAGCAGCGGAGGAGGCGAGCAGTTCTTC,few,TRBJ2-1,TRBV7-9,NA
CSASSNSPNQPQHF,TGCAGTGCTAGCTCAAACAGCCCCAATCAGCCCCAGCATTTT,NA,TRBJ1-5,TRBV20-1,NA
CAISARGGGNSPLHF,TGTGCCATCAGTGCCAGGGGTGGGGGTAATTCACCCCTCCACTTT,NA,TRBJ1-6,TRBV10-3,NA
CSAGRDRGLHEQFF,TGCAGTGCTGGGAGGGACAGGGGATTACATGAGCAGTTCTTC,many,TRBJ2-1,TRBV20-1,TRBD1
CSASTGTGEAKNIQYF,TGCAGTGCTAGCACCGGGACAGGGGAAGCCAAAAACATTCAGTACTTC,few,TRBJ2-4,TRBV20-1,TRBD1
CAISPTGGNSPLHF,TGTGCCATCAGTCCCACAGGGGGTAATTCACCCCTCCACTTT,few,TRBJ1-6,TRBV10-3,TRBD1